This entry lists 30 T cell receptor beta chains sequenced from one sample in a study of sequential checkpoint blockade in melanoma. The assay was immunoSEQ multiplex PCR, and TCRdb's table has in-frame clones only and misses some. The sample yields approximately 9,300 clones, about three quarters seen once. Treatment indicated: randomized to nivolumab then ipilimumab (arm A) or the reverse (arm B). The sequencing here drew on CD8+ T cells sorted from blood (inferred from file names), taken from a patient given nivolumab and ipilimumab in sequence. These receptor sequences come from a human donor with melanoma.

This chain connects TRBV4-1 to TRBJ2-7, with a weak D call TRBD2 (6 bases). V gave up 0 bases and J gave up 2 bases, with 11 bases separating them. Germline lookup yields CDR1 MGHRA and CDR2 YSYEKL. The CDR3 runs to 15 residues. CDR3 region: CASSQDPGRTYEQYF. The CDR3 coding sequence is TGCGCCAGCAGCCAAGATCCAGGGAGGACCTACGAGCAGTACTTC.

The chain has TRBV5-6 and TRBJ2-7; no definite D call. Germline V gene lookup returns CDR1 SGHDT and CDR2 YYEEEE. This CDR3 region has 12 residues. V was clipped by 2 bases and J by 6 bases, with 9 bases between them. In DNA form, the CDR3 reads TGTGCCAGCAGCTTCACTAATCTCGAGCAGTACTTC. It codes for CASSFTNLEQYF.

This clone was observed a handful of times. CDR3 in amino acids: CASSQDTGTAYEQYF. As DNA, the CDR3 is TGCGCCAGCAGCCAAGATACCGGGACAGCCTACGAGCAGTACTTC. The V call is TRBV4-3, the J call TRBJ2-7; TRBD1 matches 7 bases. The V segment lost 0 bases and the J segment 2 bases; nucleotides outside the gene matches: 4. The CDR3 runs 15 residues. Per the germline V gene, CDR1 is LGHNA and CDR2 is YSLEER.

This clone turned up a few times. This likely traces to a read error, being one base from a far larger clone. The chain employs TRBV16 and TRBJ2-7; 8 bases agree with TRBD1. The CDR3 runs 13 residues. CDR1 and CDR2 (germline): KGHSY, FQNENV. CDR3 sequence: CSSSRGQGWEQYF. In DNA, the CDR3 is TGTTCCAGCAGCCGCGGACAGGGTTGGGAGCAGTACTTC. Looking up the rest from reference TRBV16 and TRBJ2-7 gives the full variable domain: GEEVAQTPKHLVRGEGQKAKLYCAPIKGHSYVFWYQQVLKNEFKFLISFQNENVFDETGMPKERFSAKCLPNSPCSLEIQATKLEDSAVYFCSSSRGQGWEQYFGPGTRLTVT.

The V gene is TRBV18, the J gene TRBJ1-1; 9 positions match TRBD1. The trim removed 5 bases at V and 0 bases at J, leaving 7 bases unmatched. CDR1 and CDR2 from the germline V gene are KGHSH and LQKENI. The CDR3 is made up of 16 amino acids. DNA for the CDR3: TGTGCCAGCTCAGCCCGGGACAGGGATATGAACACTGAAGCTTTCTTT. It specifies CASSARDRDMNTEAFF.

This clone was counted a single time. This chain links TRBV5-6 with TRBJ2-7; no firm D call. CDR1 is SGHDT and CDR2 is YYEEEE in the germline V gene. This CDR3 region has 12 residues. Trimming removed 3 bases from V and 4 bases from J, with 8 bases in between. Here the CDR3 DNA reads TGTGCCAGCAGCTCTCTAGAGTACGAGCAGTACTTC. Protein product: CASSSLEYEQYF.

V and J are TRBV9 and TRBJ1-2; the match to TRBD1 covers 9 bases. This CDR3 is built from 12 residues. Per germline, CDR1 SGDLS and CDR2 YYNGEE. V dropped 3 bases and J dropped 10; count of bases not matched to a gene: 4. CDR3 region: CASSGDRVDYTF. The CDR3 DNA is TGTGCCAGCAGCGGGGACAGGGTCGACTACACCTTC.

The genes are TRBV7-9 and TRBJ1-6, with unresolved D. Trimming removed 2 bases from V and 0 bases from J, with 5 bases in between. Germline CDR1 reads SEHNR; CDR2 reads FQNEAQ (reference sequence). This CDR3 has 15 residues. The DNA of the CDR3 is TGTGCCAGCAGCTTACGGGGCTCCTATAATTCACCCCTCCACTTT. Its translation: CASSLRGSYNSPLHF.

The chain joins TRBV9 to TRBJ2-7; 8 bases agree with TRBD1. The J segment lost 4 bases and the V segment lost 4 bases, leaving 7 bases of the junction unmatched. Germline V gives CDR1 SGDLS, CDR2 YYNGEE. There are 14 residues in the CDR3. CDR3 sequence reads: CASSPRDRTYEQYF. The DNA for the CDR3 is TGTGCCAGCAGCCCTCGGGACAGGACATACGAGCAGTACTTC.

This rearrangement joins TRBV7-8 to TRBJ1-1, with D unresolved. The CDR3 runs to 14 residues. The ends were cut back, 5 bases at V and 0 bases at J, with 10 bases in the middle. CDR1 is SGHVS and CDR2 is FQNEAQ in the germline V gene. In DNA, the CDR3 is TGTGCCAGCAGCCGTACGGTCATGAACACTGAAGCTTTCTTT. It encodes CASSRTVMNTEAFF. Full variable domain (outside the CDR3, taken from reference TRBV7-8 and TRBJ1-1): GAGVSQSPRYKVAKRGQDVALRCDPISGHVSLFWYQQALGQGPEFLTYFQNEAQLDKSGLPSDRFFAERPEGSVSTLKIQRTQQEDSAVYLCASSRTVMNTEAFFGQGTRLTVV.

Only one count was recorded for this clone. The CDR3 region is CASSFRTKGPGDRAFREQYF. DNA of the CDR3: TGTGCCAGCAGCTTTAGGACTAAAGGGCCCGGGGACAGAGCTTTCAGGGAGCAGTACTTC. The V call is TRBV5-8, the J call TRBJ2-7, with a tentative D call TRBD1 (7 bases). Germline V CDR1 and CDR2: SGHTS, YDEGEE. V lost 2 bases to trimming and J lost 7 bases, with 34 bases between them. The CDR3 spans 20 residues.

The V gene is TRBV7-8, the J gene TRBJ2-7; 9 bases fit TRBD2. The CDR3 is 14 amino acids. Germline CDR1 is SGHVS and CDR2 is FQNEAQ. V dropped 1 base and J dropped 6; count of bases not matched to a gene: 4. Here the CDR3 reads CASSLEGTSTEQYF. CDR3 coding DNA: TGTGCCAGCAGCTTAGAGGGGACTAGCACCGAGCAGTACTTC.

The chain uses TRBV27 and TRBJ2-7; the D gene is possibly TRBD1 (6 bases). Germline CDR1 is MNHEY and CDR2 is SMNVEV (reference sequence). V dropped 7 bases and J dropped 1 base, with 11 bases sitting between them. CDR3 length: 13 amino acids. The CDR3 sequence is CASNDRISYEQYF. The CDR3 DNA reads TGTGCCAGCAACGACAGGATATCCTACGAGCAGTACTTC.

The rearrangement joins TRBV5-1 to TRBJ2-7; D is ambiguous. CDR1 and CDR2 (germline): SGHRS, YFSETQ. The CDR3 runs to 14 residues. Trimming stripped 1 base from V and 6 bases from J, with 14 bases between. The CDR3 bases are TGCGCCAGCAGCTTGAGACAACTTCAGAGCGAGCAGTACTTC. Its protein is CASSLRQLQSEQYF. Using reference TRBV5-1 and TRBJ2-7 for the parts outside the CDR3, the full variable domain is KAGVTQTPRYLIKTRGQQVTLSCSPISGHRSVSWYQQTPGQGLQFLFEYFSETQRNKGNFPGRFSGRQFSNSRSEMNVSTLELGDSALYLCASSLRQLQSEQYFGPGTRLTVT.

The chain couples TRBV7-9 to TRBJ2-7; D remains unclear. From germline, CDR1 is SEHNR and CDR2 FQNEAQ (reference sequence). The CDR3 is 12 residues long. The V end was cut by 4 bases, the J end by 1 base, with 5 bases between. CDR3 DNA: TGTGCCAGCAGCTCGGAGTCCTACGAGCAGTACTTC. Translating it yields CASSSESYEQYF. Together with reference TRBV7-9 and TRBJ2-7, the CDR3 gives the full variable domain: DTGVSQNPRHKITKRGQNVTFRCDPISEHNRLYWYRQTLGQGPEFLTYFQNEAQLEKSRLLSDRFSAERPKGSFSTLEIQRTEQGDSAMYLCASSSESYEQYFGPGTRLTVT.

The chain employs TRBV7-2 and TRBJ1-4; D remains unclear. CDR3 length: 16 amino acids. Germline V gives CDR1 SGHTA, CDR2 FQGNSA. With 1 base removed from V and 4 bases from J, the gap between germline ends came to 13 bases. CDR3 sequence reads: CASSLVPPNYNEKLFF. As DNA, the CDR3 is TGTGCCAGCAGCTTAGTTCCCCCGAACTATAATGAAAAACTGTTTTTT.

The gene calls are TRBV2 and TRBJ1-1; D may be TRBD1 (6 bases). Trimming removed 3 bases at V and 4 bases at J, with 12 bases between. The CDR3 length is 14 residues. Germline V gives CDR1 SNHLY, CDR2 FYNNEI. CDR3 in DNA: TGTGCCAGCAGTGAGGGGGCGAGGGGCACTGAAGCTTTCTTT. Amino acids: CASSEGARGTEAFF.

V usage is TRBV11-2 and J usage is TRBJ1-5, with TRBD1 as a possible D gene (5 bases). Germline V CDR1 and CDR2: SGHAT, FQNNGV. V was pared by 2 bases and J by 7 bases, with 9 bases between. This CDR3 is 13 amino acids long. This chain's CDR3 is CASSLWGSQPQHF. In DNA, the CDR3 is TGTGCCAGCAGCTTATGGGGCAGCCAGCCCCAGCATTTT.

The chain uses TRBV5-5 and TRBJ1-2; 8 bases fit TRBD1. CDR1 and CDR2 (germline): SGHKS, YYEKEE (reference sequence). This CDR3 has 13 residues. V was pared by 4 bases and J by 3 bases, with 2 bases of the junction left unmatched. Here the CDR3 DNA reads TGTGCCAGCAGCCGGGGACAGGACTATGGCTACACCTTC. Residues: CASSRGQDYGYTF.

Notes on this clone: Only one base separates this from a far larger clonotype, so it likely reflects a read error. This chain uses TRBV11-2 with TRBJ2-7; tentative D call: TRBD1 (6 bases). CDR1 and CDR2 from the germline V gene are SGHAT and FQNNGV. This CDR3 region has 14 residues. CDR3 bases: TGTGCCAGCAACTTAGAAAGTGAGGGGGACGAGCAGTACTTC. It translates to CASNLESEGDEQYF.

In this sample, this clone turned up once. The V and J genes are TRBV7-2 and TRBJ1-1; weak D call: TRBD1 (6 bases). This CDR3 is built from 15 residues. The germline V and J ends were trimmed by 1 base and 1 base, with 10 bases remaining between them. The germline V gene encodes CDR1 SGHTA and CDR2 FQGNSA. The CDR3 bases are TGTGCCAGCAGCTTAGACACCAGGGGGAACACTGAAGCTTTCTTT. This sequence encodes CASSLDTRGNTEAFF.

The chain combines TRBV19 with TRBJ1-5, with 7 bases aligning to TRBD1. The CDR3 contains 17 residues. CDR1 and CDR2 from the germline V gene are LNHDA and SQIVND (reference sequence). V was clipped by 3 bases and J by 4 bases; unmatched bases: 12. Here the CDR3 reads CASSINPGTDINQPQHF. The CDR3 DNA sequence: TGTGCCAGTAGTATCAATCCCGGGACAGACATTAATCAGCCCCAGCATTTT.

This clone turned up a few times. The chain links TRBV28 to TRBJ2-7; 7 bases align to TRBD1. The CDR3 runs to 13 residues. From germline, CDR1 is MDHEN and CDR2 SYDVKM. With V trimmed by 4 bases and J by 7 bases, 7 bases remained unmatched. The CDR3 spells CASSSASGGEQYF. CDR3 coding DNA: TGTGCCAGCAGTTCCGCCTCAGGGGGTGAGCAGTACTTC. The full variable domain, its missing parts supplied by reference TRBV28 and TRBJ2-7, is DVKVTQSSRYLVKRTGEKVFLECVQDMDHENMFWYRQDPGLGLRLIYFSYDVKMKEKGDIPEGYSVSREKKERFSLILESASTNQTSMYLCASSSASGGEQYFGPGTRLTVT.

The chain employs TRBV4-1 and TRBJ2-7; no definite D call. The CDR3 runs to 14 residues. Germline V gene sequence: CDR1 MGHRA, CDR2 YSYEKL. The germline V and J ends were trimmed by 0 bases and 2 bases, with 8 bases remaining between them. This CDR3 is CASSQDSSTYEQYF. The CDR3 DNA reads as TGCGCCAGCAGCCAAGATAGCTCGACCTACGAGCAGTACTTC.

The J gene is TRBJ1-2, the V gene TRBV6-1, with D perhaps TRBD1 (5 bases). CDR3 length equals 14 residues. The germline V gene encodes CDR1 MNHNS and CDR2 SASEGT. The V gene lost 6 bases and the J gene lost 2 bases, with 13 bases spanning the gap. CDR3 sequence reads: CASREYPGNYGYTF. In DNA, the CDR3 is TGTGCCAGCAGGGAATATCCAGGGAACTATGGCTACACCTTC.

The rearrangement joins TRBV7-6 to TRBJ2-1; D not resolved. V was cut by 5 bases and J by 0 bases, with 11 bases left in between. Germline V gives CDR1 SGHVS, CDR2 FNYEAQ. The CDR3 runs 15 residues. CDR3 sequence reads: CASSPSASSYNEQFF. The CDR3 DNA follows: TGTGCCAGCAGCCCCAGCGCTAGCTCCTACAATGAGCAGTTCTTC.

The rearrangement joins TRBV6-5 to TRBJ1-1, with 8 nucleotides matching TRBD1. The length of the CDR3 is 15 residues. V trimming: 6 bases; J trimming: 1 base; junction bases outside the gene matches: 7. The V gene's germline CDR1 is MNHEY and CDR2 SVGAGI. The chain's CDR3 is CASRQRDRQNTEAFF. CDR3 sequence (DNA): TGTGCCAGCAGACAGAGGGACAGGCAGAACACTGAAGCTTTCTTT.

V is TRBV28 and J is TRBJ2-5, with a possible D match to TRBD1 (6 bases). CDR1 and CDR2 (germline): MDHEN, SYDVKM. CDR3 size: 12 residues. Deletions cut 6 bases from V and 11 bases from J, with 16 bases between. In nucleotides, the CDR3 is TGTGCCAGCAGCCCGGTAGGGGGTAAGCAGTACTTC. Its translation is CASSPVGGKQYF.

The chain combines TRBV6-7 with TRBJ1-2, with 9 bases lining up with TRBD1. TRBV6-7 is filed as an ORF, its function uncertain. CDR3 length equals 17 residues. The V and J ends lost 5 bases and 3 bases, in that order; junction bases with no gene match: 13. This CDR3 is CASSDGTGQGSYYGYTF. CDR3 sequence (DNA): TGTGCCAGCAGTGACGGCACGGGACAGGGAAGTTACTATGGCTACACCTTC.

This clone was seen a few times. The rearrangement joins TRBV7-9 to TRBJ1-6, with 9 nucleotides matching TRBD1. This CDR3 is 15 amino acids long. Germline CDR1 SEHNR, CDR2 FQNEAQ (reference sequence). After removal of 1 base from V and 10 bases from J, the junction contained 5 bases not matched to a gene. This CDR3 is CASSLVGDRDSPLHF. The CDR3 bases are TGTGCCAGCAGCTTAGTGGGGGACAGGGACTCACCCCTCCACTTT.